This T cell receptor (beta chain) was captured in a study of immune characterization of retroperitoneal liposarcoma. TCRdb redid the calling of the PCR reads with MiXCR, one entry per CDR3 protein. Of fewer than 3,000 distinct CDR3 sequences in the sample, 35% to 45% were seen once. The CDR3 runs to 15 residues. Germline V gene lookup returns CDR1 LGHNA and CDR2 YSLEER. The ends were cut back, 4 bases at V and 1 base at J, with 10 bases in the middle. The J gene is TRBJ1-4, the V gene TRBV4-3; no clear D gene. The specimen was tumor tissue. The sequence derives from a male donor with retroperitoneal liposarcoma. The CDR3 region is CASSPIGLTNEKLFF. The CDR3 nucleotides are TGCGCCAGCAGCCCTATTGGGTTAACTAATGAAAAACTGTTTTTT.